Each of the 10 T cell receptor beta chains below was sequenced from the same sample in a study of human T cells and chemical hapten exposure. Time point specified: patch test 3, about 24 weeks after DPC sensitization. Indicated treatment: therapeutic diphenylcyclopropenone sensitization with weekly scalp DPC. TCRdb processed the RACE reads anew with MiXCR; each CDR3 protein has one entry. The top ten hold roughly 2.4% of the sample, which has about 200,000 distinct CDR3 sequences, approximately 26% seen once. The specimen was whole blood, collected in connection with sensitization to the hapten diphenylcyclopropenone (DPC). These receptors were taken from a woman aged 40 to 50 with alopecia areata. Some clones in this sample may be carry-over from other donors' samples.

The V call is TRBV4-1, the J call TRBJ1-4; no firm D call. This CDR3 is built from 15 residues. Deletions cut 1 base from V and 0 bases from J, with 6 bases between. The germline CDR1 and CDR2 sequences are MGHRA and YSYEKL. CDR3 bases: TGCGCCAGCAGCCAAGGCCGTGCAACTAATGAAAAACTGTTTTTT. Translating gives CASSQGRATNEKLFF.

There are many counts of this clonotype. The chain employs TRBV10-3 and TRBJ1-2; weak D call: TRBD1 (6 bases). The V end was cut by 6 bases, the J end by 4 bases, with 15 bases between. CDR1 ENHRY and CDR2 SYGVKD come from the germline V gene. CDR3 length equals 14 residues. CDR3 coding DNA: TGTGCCATCAGCCTCGGACAGAACTCCTATGGCTACACCTTC. It yields the protein CAISLGQNSYGYTF.

The sample holds a few counts of this clonotype. V is TRBV3-1 and J is TRBJ2-5, with D unclear. Trimming removed 2 bases from V and 0 bases from J, with 7 bases in between. Per the germline V gene, CDR1 is LGHDT and CDR2 is YNNKEL (reference sequence). This CDR3 has 14 amino acids. CDR3 in DNA: TGTGCCAGCAGCCAAAGGTTAGACCAAGAGACCCAGTACTTC. The encoded protein is CASSQRLDQETQYF.

Worth noting for this clonotype: Compared with germline, one end of the junction differs, possibly owing to a read error. CDR3 amino acids: CASSFVPPPPHF. CDR3 nucleotide sequence: TGTGCCAGCAGTTTTGTTCCGCCACCCCCCCACTTT. The chain has TRBV28 and TRBJ1-6, with D hard to call. The CDR3 extends over 12 amino acids. CDR1 is MDHEN and CDR2 is SYDVKM in the germline V gene.

This clonotype was seen once. This chain joins TRBV2 and TRBJ2-7; D is ambiguous. There are 14 residues in the CDR3. Germline values: CDR1 SNHLY, CDR2 FYNNEI. Trimming stripped 3 bases from V and 3 bases from J, with 12 bases between. The CDR3 sequence: CASSDGVDNYEQYF. The CDR3 nucleotides are TGTGCCAGCAGTGATGGGGTTGACAACTACGAGCAGTACTTC.

CDR3 in amino acids: CSAQDGSNQPQHF. For the CDR3, the DNA is TGCAGCGCACAGGACGGAAGCAATCAGCCCCAGCATTTT. The rearrangement uses TRBV29-1 and TRBJ1-5; TRBD1 might be the D (5 bases). The ends were cut back, 7 bases at V and 1 base at J, with 11 bases in the middle. In germline, CDR1 is SQVTM, CDR2 ANQGSEA. This CDR3 comprises 13 residues.

This clonotype has at least ten counts. The V call is TRBV29-1, the J call TRBJ2-7; possible D gene TRBD1, 7 bases. The CDR3 length is 13 residues. The ends were cut back, 6 bases at V and 0 bases at J, with 12 bases in the middle. The germline V gene has CDR1 SQVTM and CDR2 ANQGSEA. The CDR3 nucleotides read TGCAGCGTGGCAGGGGGGAGCTCCTACGAGCAGTACTTC. Amino acid sequence: CSVAGGSSYEQYF.

The chain recombines TRBV10-3 with TRBJ2-7, with D perhaps being TRBD1 or TRBD2 (5 bases each). CDR1 is ENHRY and CDR2 is SYGVKD in the germline V gene. V lost 7 bases and J lost 2, with 12 bases in between. The CDR3 is 13 residues long. The CDR3 reads CAIKEDIAYEQYF. The CDR3 DNA sequence: TGTGCCATCAAGGAGGACATAGCCTACGAGCAGTACTTC.

This clonotype was seen a handful of times. The chain joins TRBV7-9 to TRBJ1-2; no clear D gene. Trimming removed 1 base at V and 7 bases at J, with 7 bases between. CDR3 size: 12 residues. Looked up from germline, CDR1 is SEHNR and CDR2 is FQNEAQ (reference sequence). The CDR3 loop is CASSLGHAGYTF. CDR3 DNA sequence: TGTGCCAGCAGCTTAGGGCATGCTGGCTACACCTTC.

This chain joins TRBV4-3 and TRBJ2-5; TRBD2 agrees at 7 bases. Germline lookup yields CDR1 LGHNA and CDR2 YSLEER. V dropped 3 bases and J dropped 7; count of bases not matched to a gene: 11. This CDR3 contains 15 residues. The CDR3 DNA is TGCGCCAGCAGCCAGTTGAGCGGGGACCTTGGGACCCAGTACTTC. Translating it yields CASSQLSGDLGTQYF.